The TCR beta chain described here comes from a study of CD8 T cells in Susac syndrome. This clonotype occurred once. When the RNA was reverse transcribed, random hexamers were used with an input of about 0.5 to 1 ug. From the immunoSEQ multiplex PCR reads, TCRdb called clonotypes with MiXCR, one entry per CDR3 protein. The table has about 200,000 distinct CDR3 sequences, roughly 96% seen once. Sequenced material: CD4+ T cells from PBMCs. The TCR comes from a human donor in good health.

CDR3 loop: CASSSHGGIGEQYF. CDR3 in DNA: TGTGCCAGCAGTAGTCACGGGGGCATAGGCGAGCAGTACTTC. The V and J genes are TRBV12-3 or TRBV12-4 and TRBJ2-7; possibly TRBD1 or TRBD2 for D (6 bases each). The CDR3 length is 14 residues. V lost 5 bases and J lost 6, with 17 bases in between.